The 10 T cell receptor beta chains listed next were all sequenced from one sample in a study of cytomegalovirus exposure and HLA in healthy donors. Assay: immunoSEQ multiplex PCR; the TCRdb copy retains only in-frame clones and omits some. Of some 49,000 clones listed, around 94% are singletons. Sequenced material: PBMCs. Receptors were obtained from a woman younger than 35 in good health and CMV-seropositive.

The genes are TRBV15 and TRBJ2-3; tentative D call: TRBD2 (6 bases). Germline values: CDR1 LNHNV, CDR2 YYDKDF (reference sequence). Trimming cost V 1 base and J 3 bases, with 17 bases left between them. The CDR3 is 17 amino acids. CDR3 region: CATSRGTSTSSTDTQYF. The CDR3 region has the DNA TGTGCCACCAGCAGAGGGACGTCCACTAGCTCGACAGATACGCAGTATTTT.

The chain combines TRBV29-1 with TRBJ2-2, with D unresolved. V lost 6 bases and J 0 bases, leaving 14 bases between the germline ends. Germline loops: CDR1 SQVTM, CDR2 ANQGSEA. The CDR3 has 15 amino acids. As DNA, the CDR3 is TGCAGCGTCGAGGCCCGGCGAGCGAACACCGGGGAGCTGTTTTTT. Its translation: CSVEARRANTGELFF.

The chain combines TRBV7-3 with TRBJ1-4; the D gene is possibly TRBD1 (5 bases). The CDR3 is 14 residues long. V was trimmed by 5 bases and J by 8 bases, leaving 15 bases between them. From germline, CDR1 is SGHTA and CDR2 FQGTGA. The CDR3 is CASSPRGGDEKLFF. CDR3 bases: TGTGCCAGCAGCCCCCGGGGGGGGGACGAAAAACTGTTTTTT.

The gene calls are TRBV9 and TRBJ2-5, with 12 bases lining up with TRBD2. The CDR3 spans 17 residues. V was clipped by 0 bases and J by 2 bases; unmatched bases: 5. The germline CDR1 and CDR2 sequences are SGDLS and YYNGEE. CDR3 protein: CASSVGSSGRVQETQYF. The CDR3 bases are TGTGCCAGCAGCGTAGGGTCTAGCGGGAGGGTTCAAGAGACCCAGTACTTC.

This clone is medium-sized within its sample. The rearrangement uses TRBV30 and TRBJ1-5, with D perhaps matching TRBD1 (5 bases). V lost 2 bases and J lost 0, with 14 bases in between. This CDR3 contains 16 residues. Germline V gene lookup returns CDR1 GTSNPN and CDR2 SVGIG (reference sequence). The CDR3 DNA is TGTGCCTGGAGTCCCCTACAGGCCCGTAGCAATCAGCCCCAGCATTTT. Translating gives CAWSPLQARSNQPQHF.

This chain joins TRBV18 and TRBJ1-3; D gene unclear. Trimming removed 5 bases at V and 0 bases at J, with 5 bases between. Germline loops: CDR1 KGHSH, CDR2 LQKENI. There are 13 residues in the CDR3. The CDR3, as DNA: TGTGCCAGCTCAGAGAGCTCTGGAAACACCATATATTTT. This encodes CASSESSGNTIYF.

This sequence joins TRBV29-1 and TRBJ2-3, with a tentative D call TRBD2 (5 bases). The CDR3 has 13 residues. Germline CDR1 reads SQVTM; CDR2 reads ANQGSEA. Trimming stripped 8 bases from V and 3 bases from J, with 15 bases between. Here the CDR3 reads CSSEGYVTDTQYF. Written as DNA, the CDR3 is TGCAGCTCTGAGGGATATGTTACAGATACGCAGTATTTT.

The J gene is TRBJ2-7, the V gene TRBV7-3; D is perhaps TRBD2 (6 bases). The CDR3 is 15 residues long. Germline CDR1 reads SGHTA; CDR2 reads FQGTGA. V was cut by 5 bases and J by 6 bases, with 20 bases left in between. The DNA of the CDR3 is TGTGCCAGCAGCCAGGGTTCGGGAGTAGTTTCCGAGCAGTACTTC. Translating it yields CASSQGSGVVSEQYF.

This rearrangement joins TRBV4-3 to TRBJ1-6; 11 positions agree with TRBD1. There are 16 residues in the CDR3. After removal of 0 bases from V and 10 bases from J, the junction contained 5 bases not matched to a gene. Germline V gene lookup returns CDR1 LGHNA and CDR2 YSLEER. The CDR3 here is CASSQETGTGGSPLHF. CDR3 DNA sequence: TGCGCCAGCAGCCAAGAAACCGGGACAGGGGGGTCACCCCTCCACTTT.

The chain is built from TRBV11-2 and TRBJ2-7; 13 nucleotides match TRBD2. Germline-derived CDR1 and CDR2 are SGHAT and FQNNGV. The CDR3 has 15 residues. V lost 4 bases, J lost 2 bases, and 2 bases stayed unmatched. Written as DNA, the CDR3 is TGTGCCAGCAGCTCGGGACTAGCGGGGACCTACGAGCAGTACTTC. Translated, it gives CASSSGLAGTYEQYF.